These T cell receptor beta chains were read from a single sample in a study of shared clonotypes between healthy human individuals. The protocol was immunoSEQ multiplex PCR, while the TCRdb copy is restricted to in-frame clones and leaves out a portion. The sample contains about 820,000 clones, roughly 92% of which appear only once. The sample was naive CD8+ T cells sorted from blood. The receptors originated from a man aged 25 to 40 in good health. Both conserved end residues are part of each CDR3. The D gene is left open where the match is weak. Size values are once, few and many counts, or a class for expanded clones, and some rows have none.

TRBV4-1,-,TRBJ1-2,-,TGCGCCAGCAGCCAAGATGTCAGGGTCGGGGTGAATGGCTACACCTTC,CASSQDVRVGVNGYTF
TRBV7-9,-,TRBJ2-2,TRBD2,TGTGCCAGCACCGGCAGCGGGATAACCGGGGAGCTGTTTTTT,CASTGSGITGELFF
TRBV18,-,TRBJ2-6,-,TGTGCCAGCTCACCTCCCAGGGGATTCTCTGGGGCCAACGTCCTGACTTTC,CASSPPRGFSGANVLTF
TRBV11-2,-,TRBJ1-2,-,TGTGCCAGCAGCCGGCCCCCCGCCGGTTTCTATGGCTACACCTTC,CASSRPPAGFYGYTF
TRBV27,-,TRBJ2-7,-,TGTGCCAGCAGTTCTTACACCGCCTACGAGCAGTACTTC,CASSSYTAYEQYF
TRBV10-2,-,TRBJ2-5,TRBD2,TGCGCCAGCAGTGCCGGGACTAGCGGATACGAGGACCAAGAGACCCAGTACTTC,CASSAGTSGYEDQETQYF
TRBV15,-,TRBJ1-5,-,TGTGCCACTAGGTCCTTCGAGGGCAATCAGCCCCAGCATTTT,CATRSFEGNQPQHF
TRBV7-9,-,TRBJ2-7,TRBD2,TGTGCCAGCAGCCGGACTAGCATGGGCGAGCAGTACTTC,CASSRTSMGEQYF
TRBV27,-,TRBJ2-1,TRBD2,TGTGCCAGCAGTCCGTCCTTGCGGGAGGATCACAATGAGCAGTTCTTC,CASSPSLREDHNEQFF
TRBV2,-,TRBJ2-3,-,TGTGCCAGCAGTGACGGGGGGCCCCCAGATACGCAGTATTTT,CASSDGGPPDTQYF
TRBV7-2,-,TRBJ2-7,-,TGTGCCAGCAGCTTAGTATACGAGCAGTACTTC,CASSLVYEQYF
TRBV27,-,TRBJ2-7,-,TGTGCCAGCAGTCCGGTAAGCGCAGGGCGCGAGCAGTACTTC,CASSPVSAGREQYF
TRBV5-5,-,TRBJ1-2,TRBD1,TGTGCCAGCAGCTCCCCGGACAGGGACTATGGCTACACCTTC,CASSSPDRDYGYTF
TRBV5-4,once,TRBJ2-7,-,TGTGCCAGCAGCTTGGAGTTGGGGCTGGGCGAGCAGTACTTC,CASSLELGLGEQYF